The 23 T cell receptor beta chains below were found in one sample sequenced in a study of CD8+CD57+ T cells in acquired aplastic anemia. TCR beta VDJ and CDR3 profiles were obtained from a genomic DNA template. TCRdb independently ran MiXCR on the reads; one entry per CDR3 protein. The profile shows about 290,000 distinct CDR3 sequences, about three fifths of them singletons. Those patients picked for sequencing had displayed CD8+CD57+ cell expansion on flow cytometry. The sequenced sample consisted of sorted CD4+, CD8+, or CD8+CD57+ T cells (not recorded which) from PBMCs. These receptors all stem from a human donor with aplastic anemia.

The chain recombines TRBV2 with TRBJ1-6; the D is unclear. The CDR3 consists of 12 residues. The germline V gene encodes CDR1 SNHLY and CDR2 FYNNEI. Trimming left V 7 bases short and J 10 bases short, with 11 bases between. This CDR3 reads CASIAGDSPLHF. The CDR3 DNA follows: TGTGCCAGCATTGCAGGAGACTCACCCCTCCACTTT.

Ten or more counts support this clonotype. The chain links TRBV27 to TRBJ2-7; 10 bases match TRBD1. V shed 2 bases, J shed 2 bases, and the junction held 6 bases outside the gene matches. Germline-derived CDR1 and CDR2 are MNHEY and SMNVEV (reference sequence). The CDR3 sequence is 16 residues long. CDR3 residues: CASSLAPTGGPYEQYF. The CDR3 nucleotides read TGTGCCAGCAGTTTAGCCCCGACAGGGGGCCCCTACGAGCAGTACTTC.

The J gene is TRBJ1-1, the V gene TRBV25-1, with 8 bases that match TRBD1. CDR1 MGHDK and CDR2 SYGVNS come from the germline V gene. The CDR3 has 16 residues. J lost 0 bases, V lost 5 bases, and 8 bases had no gene match. CDR3 bases: TGTGCCAGCAGTCCGCTGGGACAGGCGGTGAACACTGAAGCTTTCTTT. This translates into CASSPLGQAVNTEAFF.

The CDR3 loop is CASSSLLAGQNTGELFF. CDR3 nucleotide sequence: TGTGCCAGCAGCTCGCTACTAGCGGGACAGAACACCGGGGAGCTGTTTTTT. This chain joins TRBV5-4 and TRBJ2-2; 10 bases are a match to TRBD2. V lost 3 bases, J lost 1 base, and 6 bases stayed unmatched. This CDR3 comprises 17 residues. From germline, CDR1 is SGHNT and CDR2 YYREEE (reference sequence).

The V gene is TRBV6-1, the J gene TRBJ2-7; 10 nucleotides line up with TRBD1. CDR3 length: 14 amino acids. Germline CDR1 reads MNHNS; CDR2 reads SASEGT. V trimming: 5 bases; J trimming: 8 bases; junction bases outside the gene matches: 9. The CDR3 DNA sequence: TGTGCCAGCAGTACGGGACAGGGGAAGGGTAAGCAGTACTTC. Amino acids: CASSTGQGKGKQYF.

The chain is built from TRBV6-5 and TRBJ1-5; no definite D call. The CDR3 is made up of 15 amino acids. The germline gives CDR1 MNHEY, CDR2 SVGAGI. Trimming left V 0 bases short and J 7 bases short, with 13 bases between. This CDR3 is CASSYSGNGRQPQHF. CDR3 DNA sequence: TGTGCCAGCAGTTACTCAGGGAACGGGCGACAGCCCCAGCATTTT.

This chain uses TRBV29-1 with TRBJ1-1; D is uncertain. The CDR3 is 12 residues long. Germline loops: CDR1 SQVTM, CDR2 ANQGSEA. Trimming shortened V by 6 bases and J by 2 bases, and 10 bases separated the two germline ends. The CDR3 DNA reads as TGCAGCGTATCTGCAGGCAACACTGAAGCTTTCTTT. It translates to CSVSAGNTEAFF.

The chain links TRBV10-3 to TRBJ1-3, with TRBD1 identical over 7 bases. Trimming removed 9 bases from V and 7 bases from J; junction bases left unmatched: 6. The CDR3 is 12 residues long. The germline V gene encodes CDR1 ENHRY and CDR2 SYGVKD. In nucleotides, the CDR3 is TGTGCCATGAGGCAGGGGGGGAACACCATATATTTT. This translates into CAMRQGGNTIYF.

The rearrangement joins TRBV3-1 to TRBJ1-3; 7 bases map to TRBD1. CDR3 size: 16 residues. Germline lookup yields CDR1 LGHDT and CDR2 YNNKEL (reference sequence). Trimming cost V 2 bases and J 0 bases; bases outside gene matches: 4. This CDR3 is CASSQCTGASGNTIYF. As DNA, the CDR3 is TGTGCCAGCAGCCAATGTACAGGGGCCTCTGGAAACACCATATATTTT.

This clonotype was counted ten times or more. This chain uses TRBV5-1 with TRBJ2-7, with D perhaps being TRBD1 or TRBD2 (6 bases each). V was pared by 4 bases and J by 1 base, with 12 bases between. Looked up from germline, CDR1 is SGHRS and CDR2 is YFSETQ. This CDR3 is built from 14 residues. The CDR3 DNA is TGCGCCAGCAGCCGCTTAGGGGGGTCCTACGAGCAGTACTTC. Residues: CASSRLGGSYEQYF.

The rearrangement joins TRBV10-3 to TRBJ1-2; D perhaps matches TRBD1 (5 bases). V was trimmed by 4 bases and J by 4 bases, leaving 10 bases between them. There are 13 residues in the CDR3. The V gene's germline CDR1 is ENHRY and CDR2 SYGVKD. The CDR3, as DNA: TGTGCCATCAGTGTGGCGAGGGGCTATGGCTACACCTTC. This translates into CAISVARGYGYTF.

CDR3 sequence (DNA): TGCGCCAGCAGCCCCGGGACTAGCGGCACCGGGGAGCTGTTTTTT. Encoded protein: CASSPGTSGTGELFF. The genes are TRBV5-1 and TRBJ2-2; TRBD2 agrees at 11 bases. Germline trimming cut 4 bases from V and 4 bases from J; bases unmatched to any gene: 3. Germline V gives CDR1 SGHRS, CDR2 YFSETQ. There are 15 residues in the CDR3.

The V and J genes are TRBV7-9 and TRBJ2-1; D remains unclear. The germline V gene encodes CDR1 SEHNR and CDR2 FQNEAQ (reference sequence). This CDR3 region has 14 residues. Trimming took off 5 bases at V and 7 bases at J, with 15 bases between the two ends. This chain's CDR3 is CASSPGGTSNEQFF. In nucleotides, the CDR3 is TGTGCCAGCAGCCCCGGCGGCACCTCGAATGAGCAGTTCTTC.

Regarding this clonotype: A much larger clone is a single base away; this may be a read error. The chain carries TRBV3-1 and TRBJ2-2; D ambiguous. Germline CDR1 and CDR2: LGHDT and YNNKEL (reference sequence). The CDR3 covers 14 residues. The V and J ends lost 6 bases and 8 bases respectively, with 16 bases between them. CDR3 sequence: CASSRRLGGGELFF. DNA of the CDR3: TGTGCCAGCAGTCGCCGCCTCGGTGGTGGGGAGCTGTTTTTT. The full variable domain, completed using reference TRBV3-1 and TRBJ2-2, is DTAVSQTPKYLVTQMGNDKSIKCEQNLGHDTMYWYKQDSKKFLKIMFSYNNKELIINETVPNRFSPKSPDKAHLNLHINSLELGDSAVYFCASSRRLGGGELFFGEGSRLTVL.

This clonotype was seen repeatedly, ten times or more. V is TRBV4-1 and J is TRBJ2-1; D unresolved. The CDR3 loop spans 12 amino acids. V dropped 4 bases and J dropped 11 bases, with 12 bases sitting between them. Germline CDR1 MGHRA, CDR2 YSYEKL. The CDR3 protein is CASSLHQDQQFF. Written as DNA, the CDR3 is TGCGCCAGCAGCCTTCACCAGGACCAGCAGTTCTTC.

This chain connects TRBV7-9 to TRBJ2-3; TRBD2 might be the D (6 bases). The CDR3 runs to 16 residues. CDR1 SEHNR and CDR2 FQNEAQ come from the germline V gene (reference sequence). Between the trimmed V and J ends, which lost 6 bases and 2 bases, there was a span of 18 bases. The CDR3 sequence: CASSFLRDSLTDTQYF. The CDR3 nucleotides read TGTGCCAGCAGTTTTCTCCGGGACTCTCTCACAGATACGCAGTATTTT.

V is TRBV9 and J is TRBJ1-5, with D perhaps matching TRBD1 (6 bases). The CDR3 length is 17 residues. Germline CDR1 and CDR2: SGDLS and YYNGEE. Trimming left V 0 bases short and J 7 bases short, with 20 bases between. Here the CDR3 DNA reads TGTGCCAGCAGCGTAGGAAGCGGGGACACCTACGAGCAGCCCCAGCATTTT. This sequence encodes CASSVGSGDTYEQPQHF.

The rearrangement links TRBV20-1 to TRBJ1-1, with D unresolved. The V end was cut by 0 bases, the J end by 1 base, with 9 bases between. The CDR3 spans 14 residues. CDR1 DFQATT and CDR2 SNEGSKA come from the germline V gene (reference sequence). The CDR3 DNA is TGCAGTGCTAGAGATCGACGGGGGAACACTGAAGCTTTCTTT. It is translated as CSARDRRGNTEAFF.

The rearrangement joins TRBV9 to TRBJ1-5, with TRBD1 as a possible D gene (6 bases). Trimming shortened V by 2 bases and J by 2 bases, and 14 bases separated the two germline ends. The CDR3 sequence is 16 residues long. Germline V CDR1 and CDR2: SGDLS, YYNGEE. The CDR3 DNA follows: TGTGCCAGCAGCGTCGACTGGGACACCTGCAATCAGCCCCAGCATTTT. It yields the protein CASSVDWDTCNQPQHF.

There are many counts of this clonotype. V usage is TRBV5-8 and J usage is TRBJ2-5; a weak D match, TRBD2 (6 bases). Germline V gene lookup returns CDR1 SGHTS and CDR2 YDEGEE. The CDR3 has 13 amino acids. The V end lost 5 bases, the J end lost 2 bases, and 10 bases lay between the germline ends. The CDR3 reads CASSWDSQETQYF. The DNA for the CDR3 is TGTGCCAGCAGTTGGGACTCGCAAGAGACCCAGTACTTC.

This clonotype has a handful of counts. V gene TRBV19 combines with J gene TRBJ2-7; D uncertain. V gave up 1 base and J gave up 6 bases, with 10 bases separating them. This CDR3 has 13 residues. The V gene's germline CDR1 is LNHDA and CDR2 SQIVND (reference sequence). The DNA for the CDR3 is TGTGCCAGTAGTATAGGTGCGACGGTCGAGCAGTACTTC. Residues: CASSIGATVEQYF.

Concerning this clonotype itself: A read error may produce the germline difference seen at one junction end. The gene calls are TRBV19 and TRBJ2-1, with 7 nucleotides matching TRBD1. The CDR3 extends over 14 amino acids. The germline V gene encodes CDR1 LNHDA and CDR2 SQIVND (reference sequence). The CDR3 sequence: CASSNTGVGNEKFF. As DNA, the CDR3 is TGTGCCAGTAGTAATACAGGGGTAGGCAATGAGAAGTTCTTC. Using reference TRBV19 and TRBJ2-1 for the parts outside the CDR3, the full variable domain is DGGITQSPKYLFRKEGQNVTLSCEQNLNHDAMYWYRQDPGQGLRLIYYSQIVNDFQKGDIAEGYSVSREKKESFPLTVTSAQKNPTAFYLCASSNTGVGNEKFFGPGTRLTVL.

This clonotype was seen at least ten times. This sequence joins TRBV12-3 or TRBV12-4 and TRBJ1-1; D remains unclear. The V end lost 0 bases, the J end lost 4 bases, and 9 bases lay between the germline ends. The length of the CDR3 is 14 residues. The CDR3 nucleotides read TGTGCCAGCAGTTTAGCCGGGCCGGGCACTGAAGCTTTCTTT. This codes for CASSLAGPGTEAFF.